This record looks at one T cell receptor (beta chain) sequence and its context. The antigen remains undetermined. Amplification used 60 Vbeta primers and 13 Jbeta primers. Original data processing: A later analysis counted about 80 million unique TCR beta chains, around 10 million shared. Method: immunoSEQ multiplex PCR; TCRdb's copy keeps in-frame clones and lacks some. V, J and clone size were drawn from that table, and D and trimming were deduced from the DNA. The table lists 80,000 or so clones. The sample belongs to a study of cytomegalovirus exposure and HLA in healthy donors. Whole-study context: Within an early data release were about 80 million unique TCRs drawn from HLA-typed donors. Study-wide points: Highest at DRB1 and lowest at HLA-C, TCR association rates differed among HLA loci in a later analysis.

V lost 4 bases to trimming and J lost 2 bases; unmatched junction nucleotides: 3. This CDR3 region has 16 residues. From germline, CDR1 is SGHNT and CDR2 YYREEE (reference sequence). The material sequenced was PBMCs. The rearrangement uses TRBV5-4 and TRBJ2-2; 12 nucleotides line up with TRBD2. The sequence came from a woman aged 25 to 39 in good health and CMV-seronegative. The CDR3 is CASSAGLAGNTGELFF. Here the CDR3 DNA reads TGTGCCAGCAGCGCGGGACTAGCGGGCAACACCGGGGAGCTGTTTTTT.